The sequence of this T cell receptor beta chain was determined in a study of HIV-infected patients and healthy controls. This clonotype was observed at least ten times. cDNA was made from approximately 500 ng RNA using alpha and beta constant primers. Alpha and beta chain libraries were made separately by chain-specific third strand synthesis with multiplexing indices. All rearrangements within a chain used one primer pair; cDNA molecules carried barcodes. TCRdb fed the 5' RACE reads into MiXCR, producing one record per CDR3 protein. The data hold roughly 7,400 distinct CDR3 sequences, with about a tenth observed a single time. All unsorted peripheral T cells were captured because whole blood was used without fractionation. The clonotype was recovered from an adult with HIV infection. The specimen was blood, collected before antiretroviral therapy.

As DNA, the CDR3 is TGTGCCAGTAGTCCCCCGCGCAGATCCTACGAGCAGTACTTC. This encodes CASSPPRRSYEQYF. The genes are TRBV19 and TRBJ2-7; no definite D call. Per the germline V gene, CDR1 is LNHDA and CDR2 is SQIVND (reference sequence). The V end lost 5 bases, the J end lost 1 base, and 12 bases lay between the germline ends. This CDR3 is built from 14 residues.